Listed here are 7 T cell receptor beta chains from one sample, sequenced in a study of shared clonotypes between healthy human individuals. In the naive CD8 group, cells lacked CD45RO and were positively selected for CCR7, so terminally differentiated effector memory CD45RA+ cells were left out. Some clones are missing from TCRdb's copy, which holds only in-frame ones; the method was immunoSEQ multiplex PCR. The table has about 2.1 million clones, 90% to 95% seen once. Material for sequencing was naive CD8+ T cells from PBMCs. These receptors were collected from a young man in good health. Some clones in this sample may be carry-over from other donors' samples.

This sequence joins TRBV27 and TRBJ2-1; possibly TRBD1 for D (5 bases). Trimming shortened V by 6 bases and J by 4 bases, and 10 bases separated the two germline ends. CDR1 MNHEY and CDR2 SMNVEV come from the germline V gene (reference sequence). The CDR3 totals 13 residues. CDR3 bases: TGTGCCAGCAGCGACAGCTATTACAATGAGCAGTTCTTC. This gives the protein CASSDSYYNEQFF.

For this clone: In the same sample, other DNA sequences code for this CDR3. V usage is TRBV27 and J usage is TRBJ2-7, with a possible D match to TRBD1 (6 bases). Trimming removed 6 bases from V and 3 bases from J, with 12 bases in between. Germline values: CDR1 MNHEY, CDR2 SMNVEV (reference sequence). CDR3 length: 13 residues. For the CDR3, the DNA is TGTGCCAGCAGCCCCATACAGGGCTACGAGCAGTACTTC. Translation gives CASSPIQGYEQYF.

The genes are TRBV27 and TRBJ2-1, with 9 bases identical to TRBD1. The CDR3 loop spans 20 amino acids. Germline CDR1 reads MNHEY; CDR2 reads SMNVEV (reference sequence). V shed 3 bases and J 2 bases; nucleotides not matched to a gene: 17. The CDR3 DNA is TGTGCCAGCAGTTTCCACCGCGACCCGGACAGGGGTGGAACCTACAATGAGCAGTTCTTC. This translates into CASSFHRDPDRGGTYNEQFF.

The chain is built from TRBV5-6 and TRBJ2-1, with 12 bases fitting TRBD2. V gave up 4 bases and J gave up 10 bases; unmatched junction bases: 12. This CDR3 comprises 16 residues. CDR1 and CDR2 from the germline V gene are SGHDT and YYEEEE. This CDR3 is CASSLRTSGAPGEQFF. Here the CDR3 DNA reads TGTGCCAGCAGCCTCCGGACTAGCGGGGCCCCTGGGGAGCAGTTCTTC.

V gene TRBV27 combines with J gene TRBJ2-1; D is possibly TRBD1 (5 bases). The germline gives CDR1 MNHEY, CDR2 SMNVEV (reference sequence). The V end lost 7 bases, the J end lost 0 bases, and 22 bases lay between the germline ends. The CDR3 spans 18 residues. The CDR3 sequence is CASTTSRNYRSSYNEQFF. For the CDR3, the DNA is TGTGCCAGCACCACCTCGCGTAACTACAGGAGCTCCTACAATGAGCAGTTCTTC.

With respect to this clone: In the same sample, other DNA sequences code for this CDR3. The CDR3 DNA reads TGTGCCAGCAGCGTAGACAGCCTGAACACTGAAGCTTTCTTT. Amino acid sequence: CASSVDSLNTEAFF. V and J are TRBV9 and TRBJ1-1, with D hard to call. The CDR3 contains 14 residues. V lost 0 bases and J lost 0, with 6 bases in between. Per the germline V gene, CDR1 is SGDLS and CDR2 is YYNGEE.

This clone has only one observation. The chain is built from TRBV4-1 and TRBJ1-5; D ambiguous. CDR3 size: 16 residues. V gave up 0 bases and J gave up 4 bases, with 13 bases separating them. Germline CDR1 MGHRA, CDR2 YSYEKL. The CDR3 nucleotides are TGCGCCAGCAGCCAAGATCCCGGTTTTGCTAATCAGCCCCAGCATTTT. It yields the protein CASSQDPGFANQPQHF.